The present T cell receptor (beta chain) was sequenced within a study of OX40 agonist ivuxolimab in advanced cancers. Sequencing was performed with immunoSEQ multiplex PCR; in TCRdb, only in-frame clones are kept and a portion is missing. The data hold some 62,000 clones, with about 91% observed a single time. The sample consisted of CD4+ or CD8+ T cells sorted from blood, taken in a trial of the OX40 agonist ivuxolimab. The sequence was collected from an adult with an advanced solid tumor such as melanoma, head and neck, liver or kidney cancer.

The CDR3 loop reads CASSLEQGARSGANVLTF. The CDR3, as DNA: TGTGCCAGCAGCTTAGAACAGGGGGCGCGTTCTGGGGCCAACGTCCTGACTTTC. The J gene is TRBJ2-6, the V gene TRBV7-6; 9 nucleotides line up with TRBD1. The CDR3 consists of 18 residues. The V gene's germline CDR1 is SGHVS and CDR2 FNYEAQ. The junction had 5 bases not matched to a gene; V was cut back by 1 base and J by 1 base.